This T cell receptor (beta chain) appears in the sequencing data of a study of patients and donors after allogeneic stem cell transplantation. TCRdb re-analysed the RT-PCR reads in MiXCR, keeping a single row per CDR3 protein. The sample yields roughly 940,000 distinct CDR3 sequences, approximately 19% seen once. In this sample, this clonotype turned up a few times. CDR3 length: 16 residues. V was pared by 7 bases and J by 0 bases, with 13 bases between. The origin of this receptor is a human donor who was either an allogeneic HSCT recipient or a stem cell or donor lymphocyte infusion donor (not recorded which). It is not recorded whose cells these are; they may come from a transplant donor. The sequenced sample consisted of blood, either unsorted or a sorted T cell fraction (not recorded which). This chain joins TRBV12-3 or TRBV12-4 and TRBJ2-6, with D tentatively TRBD2 (6 bases). CDR3 residues: CASKGGAYSGANVLTF. The DNA for the CDR3 is TGTGCCAGCAAGGGCGGGGCGTACTCTGGGGCCAACGTCCTGACTTTC.